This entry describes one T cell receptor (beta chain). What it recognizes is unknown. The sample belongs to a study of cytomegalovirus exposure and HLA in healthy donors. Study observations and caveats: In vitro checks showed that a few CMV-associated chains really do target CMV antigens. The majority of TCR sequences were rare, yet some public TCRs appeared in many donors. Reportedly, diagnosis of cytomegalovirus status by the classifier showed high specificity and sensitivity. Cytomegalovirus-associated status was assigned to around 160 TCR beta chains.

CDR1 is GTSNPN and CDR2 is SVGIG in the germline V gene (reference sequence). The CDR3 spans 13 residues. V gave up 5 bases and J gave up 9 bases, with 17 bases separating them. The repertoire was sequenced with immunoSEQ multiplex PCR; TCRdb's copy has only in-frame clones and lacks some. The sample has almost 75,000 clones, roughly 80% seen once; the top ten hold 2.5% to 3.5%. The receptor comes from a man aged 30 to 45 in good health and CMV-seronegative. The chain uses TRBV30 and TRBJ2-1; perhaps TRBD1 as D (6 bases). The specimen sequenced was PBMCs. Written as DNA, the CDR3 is TGTGCCTGGGGCCTAAGGGGGTCTCGTGAGCAGTTCTTC. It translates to CAWGLRGSREQFF. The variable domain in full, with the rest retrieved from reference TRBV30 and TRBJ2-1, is SQTIHQWPATLVQPVGSPLSLECTVEGTSNPNLYWYRQAAGRGLQLLFYSVGIGQISSEVPQNLSASRPQDRQFILSSKKLLLSDSGFYLCAWGLRGSREQFFGPGTRLTVL.